This TCR beta chain was recovered during a study of shared clonotypes between healthy human individuals. V lost 6 bases, J lost 2 bases, and 14 bases lay in between. The CDR3 has 15 amino acids. CDR1 LNHDA and CDR2 SQIVND come from the germline V gene (reference sequence). The assay ran at deep level. In the authors' workflow: ImmunoSEQ gave junction-only sequences without quality scores, so filtering differed. Sequencing used immunoSEQ multiplex PCR; TCRdb keeps in-frame clones, though not all of them. Clonal size and the V and J genes are those of that table, whereas D and trimming came from the DNA. Among roughly 1,100,000 clones listed, approximately 76% were seen once.

Input material: memory CD4+ T cells sorted from blood. Subset noted: CD45RA-negative fraction. The rearrangement joins TRBV19 to TRBJ1-5, with TRBD1 as a possible D gene (6 bases). The sequence came from a man aged 18-30 years in good health. The CDR3 nucleotides read TGTGCCAGTAGCCCCCCAGGGGCAGGCAATCAGCCCCAGCATTTT. Amino acids: CASSPPGAGNQPQHF.